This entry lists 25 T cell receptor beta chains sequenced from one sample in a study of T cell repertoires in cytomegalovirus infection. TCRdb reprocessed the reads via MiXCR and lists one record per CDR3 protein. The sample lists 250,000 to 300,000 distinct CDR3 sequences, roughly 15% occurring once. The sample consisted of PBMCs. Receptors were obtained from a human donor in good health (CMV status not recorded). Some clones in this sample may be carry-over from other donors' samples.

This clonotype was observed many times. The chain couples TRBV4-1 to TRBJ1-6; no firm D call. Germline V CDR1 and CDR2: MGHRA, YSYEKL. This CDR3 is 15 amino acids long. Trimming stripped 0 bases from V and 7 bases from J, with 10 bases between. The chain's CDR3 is CASSQDTGSNSPLHF. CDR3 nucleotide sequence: TGCGCCAGCAGCCAAGATACGGGTAGCAATTCACCCCTCCACTTT.

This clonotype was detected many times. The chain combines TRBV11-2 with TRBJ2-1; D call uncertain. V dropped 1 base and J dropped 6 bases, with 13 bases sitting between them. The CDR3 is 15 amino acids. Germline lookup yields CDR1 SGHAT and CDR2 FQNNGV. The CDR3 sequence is CASSLGQRWGNEQFF. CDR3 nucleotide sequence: TGTGCCAGCAGCTTAGGTCAGAGATGGGGCAATGAGCAGTTCTTC.

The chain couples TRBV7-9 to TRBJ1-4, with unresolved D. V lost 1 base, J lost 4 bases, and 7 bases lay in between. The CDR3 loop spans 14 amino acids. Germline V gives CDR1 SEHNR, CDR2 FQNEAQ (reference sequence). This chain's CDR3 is CASSLEKVNEKLFF. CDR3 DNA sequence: TGTGCCAGCAGCTTAGAGAAGGTTAATGAAAAACTGTTTTTT.

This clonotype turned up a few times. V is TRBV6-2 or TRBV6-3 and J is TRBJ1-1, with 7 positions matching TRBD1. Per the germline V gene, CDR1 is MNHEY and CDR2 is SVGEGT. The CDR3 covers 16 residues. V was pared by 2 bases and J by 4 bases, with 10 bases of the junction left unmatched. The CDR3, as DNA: TGTGCCAGCAGTTACCCCGACCTGACAGGGCCCACTGAAGCTTTCTTT. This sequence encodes CASSYPDLTGPTEAFF.

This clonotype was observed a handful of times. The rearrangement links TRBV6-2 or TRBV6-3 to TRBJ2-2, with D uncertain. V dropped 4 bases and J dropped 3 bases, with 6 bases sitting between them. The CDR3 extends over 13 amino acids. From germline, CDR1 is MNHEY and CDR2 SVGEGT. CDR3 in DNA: TGTGCCAGCAGTTGGACGGACACCGGGGAGCTGTTTTTT. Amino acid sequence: CASSWTDTGELFF.

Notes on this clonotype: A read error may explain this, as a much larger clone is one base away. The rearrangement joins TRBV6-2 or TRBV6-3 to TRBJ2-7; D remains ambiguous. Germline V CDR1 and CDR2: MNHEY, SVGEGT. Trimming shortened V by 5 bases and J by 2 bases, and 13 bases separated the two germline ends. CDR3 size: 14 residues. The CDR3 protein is CASSHLGWTYEQYF. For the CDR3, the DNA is TGTGCCAGCAGTCACTTGGGGTGGACCTACGAGCAGTACTTC.

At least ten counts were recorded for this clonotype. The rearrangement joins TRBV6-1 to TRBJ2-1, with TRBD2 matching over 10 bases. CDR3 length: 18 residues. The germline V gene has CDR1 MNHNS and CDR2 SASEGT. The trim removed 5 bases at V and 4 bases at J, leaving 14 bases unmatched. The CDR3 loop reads CASSSPRGPSGSYNEQFF. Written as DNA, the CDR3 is TGTGCCAGCAGTTCACCCAGGGGGCCTAGCGGGAGTTACAATGAGCAGTTCTTC.

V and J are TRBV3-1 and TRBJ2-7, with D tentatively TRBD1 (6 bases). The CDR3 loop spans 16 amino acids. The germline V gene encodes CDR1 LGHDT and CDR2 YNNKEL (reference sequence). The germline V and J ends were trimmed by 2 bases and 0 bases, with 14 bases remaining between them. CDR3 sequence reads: CASSQWAGASSYEQYF. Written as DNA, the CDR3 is TGTGCCAGCAGCCAATGGGCAGGGGCGAGCTCCTACGAGCAGTACTTC.

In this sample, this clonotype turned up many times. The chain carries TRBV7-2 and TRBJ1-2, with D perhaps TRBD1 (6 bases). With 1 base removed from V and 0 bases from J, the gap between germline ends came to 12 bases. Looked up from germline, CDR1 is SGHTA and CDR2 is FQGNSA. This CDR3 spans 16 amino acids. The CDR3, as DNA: TGTGCCAGCAGCTTAGAAGACAGGCCTCCTAACTATGGCTACACCTTC. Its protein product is CASSLEDRPPNYGYTF.

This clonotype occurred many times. DNA of the CDR3: TGTGCCAGCAGTGCGACCTGGGGCTACGAGCAGTACTTC. Translating it yields CASSATWGYEQYF. The chain combines TRBV6-1 with TRBJ2-7; the D is unclear. This CDR3 is built from 13 residues. Trimming cost V 4 bases and J 3 bases, with 10 bases left between them. Germline lookup yields CDR1 MNHNS and CDR2 SASEGT.

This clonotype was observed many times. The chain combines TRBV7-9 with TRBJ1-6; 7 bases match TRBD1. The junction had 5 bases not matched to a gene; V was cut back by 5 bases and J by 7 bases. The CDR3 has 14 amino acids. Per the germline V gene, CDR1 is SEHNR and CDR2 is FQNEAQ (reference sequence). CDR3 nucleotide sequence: TGTGCCAGCAGCCCGGACAGGACCAATTCACCCCTCCACTTT. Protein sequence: CASSPDRTNSPLHF.

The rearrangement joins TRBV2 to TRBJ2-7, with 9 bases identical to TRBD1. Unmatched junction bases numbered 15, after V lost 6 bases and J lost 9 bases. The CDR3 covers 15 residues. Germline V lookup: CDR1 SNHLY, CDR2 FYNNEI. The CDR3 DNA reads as TGTGCCAGCAGGACCACCGGGACAGGGAGGGTGCGGCAGTACTTC. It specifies CASRTTGTGRVRQYF.

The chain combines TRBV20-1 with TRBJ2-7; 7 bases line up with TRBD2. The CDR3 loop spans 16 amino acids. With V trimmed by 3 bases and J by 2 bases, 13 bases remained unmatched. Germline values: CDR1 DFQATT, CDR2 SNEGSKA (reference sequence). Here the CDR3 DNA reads TGCAGTGCTAGGGGGATAGGAGGGAGGGCCCCCTACGAGCAGTACTTC. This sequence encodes CSARGIGGRAPYEQYF.

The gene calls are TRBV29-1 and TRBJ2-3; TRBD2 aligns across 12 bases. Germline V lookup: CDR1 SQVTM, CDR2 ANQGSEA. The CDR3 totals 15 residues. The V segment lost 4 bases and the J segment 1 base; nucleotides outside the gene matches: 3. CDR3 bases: TGCAGCGTTGCCCGGACTAGCGGGGGCACAGATACGCAGTATTTT. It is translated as CSVARTSGGTDTQYF.

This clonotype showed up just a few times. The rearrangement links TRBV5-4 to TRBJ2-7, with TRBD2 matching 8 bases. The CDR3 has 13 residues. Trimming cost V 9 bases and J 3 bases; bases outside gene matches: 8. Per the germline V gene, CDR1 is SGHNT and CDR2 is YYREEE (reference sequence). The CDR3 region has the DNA TGTGCCACCACGGCGGCGGGGGGCTACGAGCAGTACTTC. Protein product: CATTAAGGYEQYF.

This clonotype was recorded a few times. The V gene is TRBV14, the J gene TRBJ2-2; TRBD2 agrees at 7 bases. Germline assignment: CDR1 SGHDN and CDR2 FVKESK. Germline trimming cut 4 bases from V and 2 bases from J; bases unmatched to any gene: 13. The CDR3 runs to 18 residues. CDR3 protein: CASSPGILSGTNTGELFF. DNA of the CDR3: TGTGCCAGCAGCCCAGGGATATTAAGCGGGACCAACACCGGGGAGCTGTTTTTT.

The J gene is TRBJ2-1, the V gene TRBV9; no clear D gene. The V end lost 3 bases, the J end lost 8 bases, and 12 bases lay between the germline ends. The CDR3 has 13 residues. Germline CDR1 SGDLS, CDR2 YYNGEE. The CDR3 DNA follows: TGTGCCAGCAGCGCCCCGCTTGGCCATGAGCAGTTCTTC. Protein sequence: CASSAPLGHEQFF.

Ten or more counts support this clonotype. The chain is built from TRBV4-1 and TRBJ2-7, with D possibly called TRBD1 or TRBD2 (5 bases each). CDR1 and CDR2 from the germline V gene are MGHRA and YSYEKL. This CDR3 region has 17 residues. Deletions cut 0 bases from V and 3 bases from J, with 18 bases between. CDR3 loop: CASSQDPAGAQGYEQYF. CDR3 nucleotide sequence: TGCGCCAGCAGCCAAGACCCCGCCGGGGCCCAAGGCTACGAGCAGTACTTC.

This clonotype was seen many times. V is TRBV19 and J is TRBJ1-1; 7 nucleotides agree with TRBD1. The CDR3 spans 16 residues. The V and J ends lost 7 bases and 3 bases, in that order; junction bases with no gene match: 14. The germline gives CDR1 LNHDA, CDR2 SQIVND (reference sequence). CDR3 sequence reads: CASKTPLTGEDTEAFF. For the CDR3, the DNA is TGTGCCAGTAAGACACCTCTAACAGGGGAGGACACTGAAGCTTTCTTT.

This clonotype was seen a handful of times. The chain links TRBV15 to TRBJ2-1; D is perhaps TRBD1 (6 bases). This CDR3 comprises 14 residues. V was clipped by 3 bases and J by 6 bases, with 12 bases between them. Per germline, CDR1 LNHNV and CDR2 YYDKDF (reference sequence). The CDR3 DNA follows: TGTGCCACCAGCAGCGTTACAGGGCCCAATGAGCAGTTCTTC. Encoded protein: CATSSVTGPNEQFF.

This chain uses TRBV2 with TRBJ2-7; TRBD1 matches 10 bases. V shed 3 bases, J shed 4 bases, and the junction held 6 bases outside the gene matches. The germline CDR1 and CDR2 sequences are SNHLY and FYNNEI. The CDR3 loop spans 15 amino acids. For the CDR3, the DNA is TGTGCCAGCAGTGACAACCGGGACAGGGGTTACGAGCAGTACTTC. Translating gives CASSDNRDRGYEQYF.

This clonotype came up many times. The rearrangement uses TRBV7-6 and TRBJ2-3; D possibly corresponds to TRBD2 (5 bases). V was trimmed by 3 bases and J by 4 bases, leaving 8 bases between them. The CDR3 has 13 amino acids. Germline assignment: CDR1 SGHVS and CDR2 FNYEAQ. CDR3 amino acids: CASSFEGADTQYF. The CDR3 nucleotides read TGTGCCAGCAGCTTCGAGGGCGCAGATACGCAGTATTTT.

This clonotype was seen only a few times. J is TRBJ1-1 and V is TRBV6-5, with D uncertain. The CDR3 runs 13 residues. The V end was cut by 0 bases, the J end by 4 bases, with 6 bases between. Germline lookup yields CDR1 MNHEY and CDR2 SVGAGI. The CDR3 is CASSYSGRTEAFF. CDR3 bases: TGTGCCAGCAGTTACTCAGGGCGCACTGAAGCTTTCTTT.

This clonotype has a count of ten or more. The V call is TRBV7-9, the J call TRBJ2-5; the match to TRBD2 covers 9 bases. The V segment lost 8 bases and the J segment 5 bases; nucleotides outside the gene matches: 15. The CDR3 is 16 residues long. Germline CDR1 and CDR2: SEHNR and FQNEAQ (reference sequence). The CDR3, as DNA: TGTGCCAGCCGTATCGGAGGTAGCGGGAGCTGGGAGACCCAGTACTTC. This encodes CASRIGGSGSWETQYF. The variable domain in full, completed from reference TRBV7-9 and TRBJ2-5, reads DTGVSQNPRHKITKRGQNVTFRCDPISEHNRLYWYRQTLGQGPEFLTYFQNEAQLEKSRLLSDRFSAERPKGSFSTLEIQRTEQGDSAMYLCASRIGGSGSWETQYFGPGTRLLVL.

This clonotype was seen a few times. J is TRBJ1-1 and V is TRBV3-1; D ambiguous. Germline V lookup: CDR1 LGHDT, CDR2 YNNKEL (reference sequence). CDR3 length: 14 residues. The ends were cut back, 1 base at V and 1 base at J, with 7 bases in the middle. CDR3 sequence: CASSQGHANTEAFF. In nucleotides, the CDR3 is TGTGCCAGCAGCCAAGGCCACGCGAACACTGAAGCTTTCTTT.